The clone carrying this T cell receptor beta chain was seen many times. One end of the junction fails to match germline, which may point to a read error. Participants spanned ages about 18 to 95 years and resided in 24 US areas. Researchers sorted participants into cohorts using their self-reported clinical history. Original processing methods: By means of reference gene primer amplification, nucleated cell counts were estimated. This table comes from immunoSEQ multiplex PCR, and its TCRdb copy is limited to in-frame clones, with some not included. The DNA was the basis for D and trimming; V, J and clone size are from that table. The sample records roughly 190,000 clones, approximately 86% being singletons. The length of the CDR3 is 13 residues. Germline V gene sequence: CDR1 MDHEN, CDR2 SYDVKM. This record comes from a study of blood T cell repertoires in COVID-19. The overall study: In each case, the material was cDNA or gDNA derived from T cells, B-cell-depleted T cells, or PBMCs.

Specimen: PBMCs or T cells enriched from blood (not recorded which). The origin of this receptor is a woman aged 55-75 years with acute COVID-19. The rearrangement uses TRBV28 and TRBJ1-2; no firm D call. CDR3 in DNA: TGTGCCAGCAGTCCTCCCCTTAGGACGGGAGCAGCCTTC. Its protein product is CASSPPLRTGAAF.